This T cell receptor beta chain originates from a study of OX40 agonist ivuxolimab in advanced cancers. Study as a whole: While on treatment, patients had intravenous ivuxolimab at 0.01 to 10 mg/kg every 2 weeks. General observations from the study: The CD4+ and CD8+ T cells in the blood had expanded clonally by week 6 at 0.1 to 3.0 mg/kg. Normalized expansion of T-cell clones was also low for some nonresponders.

V lost 10 bases and J 6 bases, leaving 16 bases between the germline ends. The CDR3 length is 13 residues. The germline V gene has CDR1 ENHRY and CDR2 SYGVKD. About this clone itself: Its matching antigen is unknown.

Sequencing was performed with immunoSEQ multiplex PCR; in TCRdb, only in-frame clones are kept and a portion is missing. The data contain roughly 61,000 clones, nearly 90% of them seen just once; the ten biggest clones take up under 0.4%. The rearrangement links TRBV10-3 to TRBJ2-1; D possibly corresponds to TRBD2 (6 bases). Sequencing was performed on CD4+ or CD8+ T cells sorted from blood, taken in a trial of the OX40 agonist ivuxolimab. The receptor's source is an adult with an advanced solid tumor such as melanoma, head and neck, liver or kidney cancer. In DNA form, the CDR3 reads TGTGCCAGCTCTAGCGTGGCGAGCAATGAGCAGTTCTTC. Translating it yields CASSSVASNEQFF.